The 17 T cell receptor beta chains given below trace back to one sample, sequenced in a study of STAT5B mutations in CD4+ large granular lymphocyte leukemia. Produced via immunoSEQ multiplex PCR; TCRdb's table is partial and in-frame only. The sample records fewer than 35,000 clones, roughly 72% being singletons. The source material was CD4+ T cells from blood buffy coats. Receptors were obtained from a human donor in good health.

The chain combines TRBV5-4 with TRBJ2-1; tentative D call: TRBD1 (5 bases). The CDR3 has 14 amino acids. Germline V CDR1 and CDR2: SGHNT, YYREEE (reference sequence). V was trimmed by 5 bases and J by 5 bases, leaving 14 bases between them. The CDR3 DNA reads TGTGCCAGCAGTCGGCCCAACAGGAACAATGAGCAGTTCTTC. It is translated as CASSRPNRNNEQFF.

This chain connects TRBV5-1 to TRBJ1-2; no clear D gene. V shed 4 bases and J shed 8 bases, with 18 bases lying between them. This CDR3 has 14 amino acids. Germline V lookup: CDR1 SGHRS, CDR2 YFSETQ. The CDR3 region has the DNA TGCGCCAGCAGCCCCTCCCTGGCAGGTGGGGGCTACACCTTC. It codes for CASSPSLAGGGYTF.

For the CDR3, the DNA is TGCAGTGCTAGCCTCTTAACCCAGTACTTC. Translated, it gives CSASLLTQYF. The chain uses TRBV20-1 and TRBJ2-5, with unresolved D. Germline CDR1 DFQATT, CDR2 SNEGSKA (reference sequence). V shed 3 bases and J shed 8 bases, with 7 bases lying between them. The CDR3 is 10 residues long.

The chain recombines TRBV25-1 with TRBJ1-6; D remains unclear. Trimming stripped 5 bases from V and 10 bases from J, with 18 bases between. The germline gives CDR1 MGHDK, CDR2 SYGVNS. The CDR3 is made up of 15 amino acids. CDR3: CASSTSGRSWSPLHF. The CDR3 nucleotides read TGTGCCAGCAGTACCTCCGGGAGGTCTTGGTCACCCCTCCACTTT.

This clone was counted a single time. This rearrangement joins TRBV5-1 to TRBJ2-2; perhaps TRBD1 as D (6 bases). Trimming cost V 2 bases and J 5 bases, with 13 bases left between them. Germline lookup yields CDR1 SGHRS and CDR2 YFSETQ. This CDR3 spans 15 amino acids. The CDR3 protein is CASSFSGGETGELFF. CDR3 nucleotide sequence: TGCGCCAGCAGCTTTAGTGGGGGCGAGACCGGGGAGCTGTTTTTT.

This clone has a handful of counts. The chain couples TRBV10-3 to TRBJ1-5; D perhaps matches TRBD1 (5 bases). The V end lost 9 bases, the J end lost 4 bases, and 13 bases lay between the germline ends. The germline CDR1 and CDR2 sequences are ENHRY and SYGVKD. This CDR3 has 13 residues. In DNA, the CDR3 is TGTGCCATGACAGACGGGGAAAATCAGCCCCAGCATTTT. It codes for CAMTDGENQPQHF.

CDR3 bases: TGTGCCAGCAGTTACTCGGGGACCCCAGGGGATTCACCCCTCCACTTT. Encoded protein: CASSYSGTPGDSPLHF. The chain couples TRBV6-6 to TRBJ1-6; possibly TRBD1 for D (6 bases). The CDR3 is 16 amino acids. CDR1 is MNHNY, CDR2 SVGAGI, per germline (reference sequence). V shed 0 bases and J shed 8 bases, with 14 bases lying between them.

The chain is built from TRBV4-3 and TRBJ1-2, with D perhaps TRBD1 (5 bases). This CDR3 comprises 15 residues. The V and J ends lost 1 base and 9 bases respectively, with 18 bases between them. Germline V gene data show CDR1 as LGHNA and CDR2 as YSLEER. The CDR3 here is CASSQGGWGSGSYTF. The DNA for the CDR3 is TGCGCCAGCAGCCAAGGGGGGTGGGGAAGTGGAAGCTACACCTTC.

The chain carries TRBV18 and TRBJ2-7; TRBD1 aligns across 12 bases. CDR3 length: 17 amino acids. Trimming cost V 4 bases and J 4 bases; bases outside gene matches: 11. Germline lookup yields CDR1 KGHSH and CDR2 LQKENI. In DNA, the CDR3 is TGTGCCAGCTCACTTCTCCCTGGGGGACAGGGGGCTTACGAGCAGTACTTC. It specifies CASSLLPGGQGAYEQYF.

The chain employs TRBV2 and TRBJ1-5; D may be TRBD1 (5 bases). The CDR3 loop spans 14 amino acids. Germline values: CDR1 SNHLY, CDR2 FYNNEI. V lost 5 bases and J 1 base, leaving 9 bases between the germline ends. Here the CDR3 reads CASSLGGSNQPQHF. DNA for the CDR3: TGTGCCAGCAGTTTGGGGGGGAGCAATCAGCCCCAGCATTTT.

The V and J genes are TRBV18 and TRBJ1-5; the D gene is possibly TRBD1 (6 bases). Germline V CDR1 and CDR2: KGHSH, LQKENI. CDR3 length: 17 amino acids. Trimming left V 0 bases short and J 1 base short, with 13 bases between. The CDR3 DNA reads as TGTGCCAGCTCACCACCCTTAGGGGGTGCGAGCAATCAGCCCCAGCATTTT. It specifies CASSPPLGGASNQPQHF.

This chain links TRBV5-1 with TRBJ1-2, with 7 bases aligning to TRBD1. This CDR3 comprises 14 residues. V shed 4 bases, J shed 4 bases, and the junction held 7 bases outside the gene matches. Germline V gene lookup returns CDR1 SGHRS and CDR2 YFSETQ. The CDR3 nucleotides are TGCGCCAGCAGCCCCCGACAGGGAGGCTATGGCTACACCTTC. Its translation is CASSPRQGGYGYTF.

The genes are TRBV4-2 and TRBJ2-4, with D maybe TRBD2 (5 bases). The germline gives CDR1 LGHNA, CDR2 YNFKEQ. V gave up 1 base and J gave up 3 bases, with 10 bases separating them. The CDR3 has 15 amino acids. The CDR3 region has the DNA TGTGCCAGCAGCCAAGTTAACGGGGACAAAAACATTCAGTACTTC. Its protein product is CASSQVNGDKNIQYF.

The V gene is TRBV5-1, the J gene TRBJ2-3, with 7 bases identical to TRBD1. The CDR3 consists of 15 residues. Germline CDR1 reads SGHRS; CDR2 reads YFSETQ. The J segment lost 1 base and the V segment lost 4 bases, leaving 6 bases of the junction unmatched. In DNA form, the CDR3 reads TGCGCCAGCAGCACAGGGGATCCGGGCACAGATACGCAGTATTTT. This translates into CASSTGDPGTDTQYF.

This clone was picked up a small number of times. CDR3 in amino acids: CASRAIQGPNQPQHF. The DNA for the CDR3 is TGTGCCAGCAGAGCAATACAGGGTCCTAATCAGCCCCAGCATTTT. The chain recombines TRBV6-5 with TRBJ1-5; maybe TRBD1 (6 bases). Germline CDR1 is MNHEY and CDR2 is SVGAGI. V was trimmed by 6 bases and J by 4 bases, leaving 16 bases between them. The CDR3 covers 15 residues.

The rearrangement links TRBV7-2 to TRBJ1-2; D possibly corresponds to TRBD1 (5 bases). The V end was cut by 5 bases, the J end by 13 bases, with 29 bases between. Germline V gene sequence: CDR1 SGHTA, CDR2 FQGNSA. The CDR3 runs to 16 residues. The CDR3 sequence: CASSMPGQPLTPRCTF. CDR3 nucleotide sequence: TGTGCCAGCAGCATGCCCGGACAACCTTTAACCCCTAGGTGCACCTTC.

A few counts support this clone. The chain joins TRBV2 to TRBJ2-3, with D possibly being TRBD1 or TRBD2 (6 bases each). The CDR3 is 12 residues long. Per the germline V gene, CDR1 is SNHLY and CDR2 is FYNNEI. Trimming pared 11 bases from V and 3 bases from J, leaving 12 bases between. The CDR3 here is CASGGPTDTQYF. CDR3 bases: TGTGCCTCTGGGGGGCCGACAGATACGCAGTATTTT.